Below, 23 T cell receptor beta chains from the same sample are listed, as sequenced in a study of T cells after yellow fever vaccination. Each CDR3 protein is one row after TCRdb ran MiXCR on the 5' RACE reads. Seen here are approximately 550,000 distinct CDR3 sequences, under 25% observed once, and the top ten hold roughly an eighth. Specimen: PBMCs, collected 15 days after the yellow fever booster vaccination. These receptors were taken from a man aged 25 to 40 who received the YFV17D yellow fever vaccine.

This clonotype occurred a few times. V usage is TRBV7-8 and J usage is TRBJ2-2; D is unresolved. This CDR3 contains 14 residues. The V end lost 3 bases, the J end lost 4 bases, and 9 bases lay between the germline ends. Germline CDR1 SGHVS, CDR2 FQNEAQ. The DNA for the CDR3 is TGTGCCAGCAGCTTGGGGTCGATCACCGGGGAGCTGTTTTTT. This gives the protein CASSLGSITGELFF.

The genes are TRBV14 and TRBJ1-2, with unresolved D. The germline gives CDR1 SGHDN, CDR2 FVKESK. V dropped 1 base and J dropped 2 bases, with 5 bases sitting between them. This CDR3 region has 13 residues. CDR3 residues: CASSQAGNYGYTF. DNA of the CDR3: TGTGCCAGCAGCCAAGCCGGGAACTATGGCTACACCTTC.

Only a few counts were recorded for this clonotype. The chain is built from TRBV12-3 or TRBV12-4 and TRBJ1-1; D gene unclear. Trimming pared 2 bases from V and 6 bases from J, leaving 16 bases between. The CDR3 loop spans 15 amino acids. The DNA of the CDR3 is TGTGCCAGCAGTTTACAAGACACACCGAGCGCTGAAGCTTTCTTT. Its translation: CASSLQDTPSAEAFF.

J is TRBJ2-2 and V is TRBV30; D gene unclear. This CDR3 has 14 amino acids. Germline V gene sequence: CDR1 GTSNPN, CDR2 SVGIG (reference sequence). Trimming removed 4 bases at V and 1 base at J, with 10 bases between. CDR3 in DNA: TGTGCCTGGAAGTGGGCTGTGAACACCGGGGAGCTGTTTTTT. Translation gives CAWKWAVNTGELFF.

CDR3 DNA sequence: TGTGCCAGCAGTCCGGGACGGTTTGAAAAACTGTTTTTT. Protein product: CASSPGRFEKLFF. The J gene is TRBJ1-4, the V gene TRBV6-1; perhaps TRBD1 as D (5 bases). The V and J ends lost 5 bases and 7 bases respectively, with 11 bases between them. The germline V gene encodes CDR1 MNHNS and CDR2 SASEGT. The CDR3 runs 13 residues.

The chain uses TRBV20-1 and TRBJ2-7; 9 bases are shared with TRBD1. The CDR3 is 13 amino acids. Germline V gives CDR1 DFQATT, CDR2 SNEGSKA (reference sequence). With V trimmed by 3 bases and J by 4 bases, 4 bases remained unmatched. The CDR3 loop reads CSASRDRVYEQYF. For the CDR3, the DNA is TGCAGTGCTAGTAGGGACAGGGTATACGAGCAGTACTTC.

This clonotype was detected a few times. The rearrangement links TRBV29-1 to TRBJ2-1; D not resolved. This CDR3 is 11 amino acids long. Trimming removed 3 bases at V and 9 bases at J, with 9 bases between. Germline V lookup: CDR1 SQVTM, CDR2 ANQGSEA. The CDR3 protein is CSVDGMGEQFF. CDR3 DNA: TGCAGCGTTGATGGGATGGGTGAGCAGTTCTTC.

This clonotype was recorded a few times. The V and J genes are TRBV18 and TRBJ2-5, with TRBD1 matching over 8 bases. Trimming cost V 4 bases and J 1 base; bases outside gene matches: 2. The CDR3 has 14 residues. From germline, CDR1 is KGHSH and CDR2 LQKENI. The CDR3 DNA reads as TGTGCCAGCTCACAGGGACAGGCCCAAGAGACCCAGTACTTC. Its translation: CASSQGQAQETQYF. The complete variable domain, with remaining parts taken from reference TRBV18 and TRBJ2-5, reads NAGVMQNPRHLVRRRGQEARLRCSPMKGHSHVYWYRQLPEEGLKFMVYLQKENIIDESGMPKERFSAEFPKEGPSILRIQQVVRGDSAAYFCASSQGQAQETQYFGPGTRLLVL.

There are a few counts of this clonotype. The CDR3 here is CASSYAAGVAYEQYF. CDR3 coding DNA: TGTGCCAGCAGCTATGCAGCGGGAGTGGCCTACGAGCAGTACTTC. The rearrangement uses TRBV11-2 and TRBJ2-7; TRBD2 agrees at 8 bases. Germline V gives CDR1 SGHAT, CDR2 FQNNGV. The trim removed 4 bases at V and 2 bases at J, leaving 7 bases unmatched. The length of the CDR3 is 15 residues.

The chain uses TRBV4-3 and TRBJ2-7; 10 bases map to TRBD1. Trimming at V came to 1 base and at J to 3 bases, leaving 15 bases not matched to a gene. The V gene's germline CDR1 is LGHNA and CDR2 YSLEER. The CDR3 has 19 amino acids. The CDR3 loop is CASSQGLLSAGTGDYEQYF. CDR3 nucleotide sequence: TGCGCCAGCAGCCAAGGCCTACTATCAGCCGGGACAGGGGACTACGAGCAGTACTTC.

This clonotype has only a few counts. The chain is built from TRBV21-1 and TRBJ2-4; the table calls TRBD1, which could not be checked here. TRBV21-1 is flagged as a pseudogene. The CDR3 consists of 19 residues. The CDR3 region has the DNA TGTGCCAGCAGCAAAGAACCCTGGGGGATGAGGGGGCCGCAAAACATTCAGTACTTC. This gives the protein CASSKEPWGMRGPQNIQYF.

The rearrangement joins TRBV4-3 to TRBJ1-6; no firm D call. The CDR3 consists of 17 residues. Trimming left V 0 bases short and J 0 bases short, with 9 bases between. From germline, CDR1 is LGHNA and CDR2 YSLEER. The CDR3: CASSQDSGSSYNSPLHF. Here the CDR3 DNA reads TGCGCCAGCAGCCAAGATTCGGGAAGCTCCTATAATTCACCCCTCCACTTT.

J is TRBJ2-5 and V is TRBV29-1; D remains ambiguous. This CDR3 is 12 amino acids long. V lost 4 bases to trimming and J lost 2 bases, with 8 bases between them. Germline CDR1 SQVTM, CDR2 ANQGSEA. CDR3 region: CSVVPLQETQYF. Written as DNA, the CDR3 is TGCAGCGTTGTACCTCTTCAAGAGACCCAGTACTTC.

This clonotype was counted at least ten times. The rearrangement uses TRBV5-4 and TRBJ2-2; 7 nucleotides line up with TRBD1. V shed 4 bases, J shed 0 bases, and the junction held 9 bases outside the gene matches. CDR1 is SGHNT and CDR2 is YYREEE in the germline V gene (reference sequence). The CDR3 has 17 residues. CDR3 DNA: TGTGCCAGCAGCAAAATTTCGGGACAGTCGAACACCGGGGAGCTGTTTTTT. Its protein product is CASSKISGQSNTGELFF.

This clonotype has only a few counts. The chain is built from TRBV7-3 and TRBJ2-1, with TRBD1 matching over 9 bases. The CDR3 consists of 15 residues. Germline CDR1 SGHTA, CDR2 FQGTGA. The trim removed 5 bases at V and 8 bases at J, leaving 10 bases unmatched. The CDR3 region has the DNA TGTGCCAGCAGCCCCCCCGGGACAGGGAGGGATGAGCAGTTCTTC. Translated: CASSPPGTGRDEQFF.

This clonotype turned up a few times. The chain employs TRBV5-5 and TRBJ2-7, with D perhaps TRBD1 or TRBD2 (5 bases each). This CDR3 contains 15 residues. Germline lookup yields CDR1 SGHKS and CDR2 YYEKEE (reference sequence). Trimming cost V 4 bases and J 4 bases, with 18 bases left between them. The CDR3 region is CASSATNQGRYEQYF. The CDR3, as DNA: TGTGCCAGCAGCGCTACGAACCAGGGACGGTACGAGCAGTACTTC. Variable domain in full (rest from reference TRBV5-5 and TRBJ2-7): DAGVTQSPTHLIKTRGQQVTLRCSPISGHKSVSWYQQVLGQGPQFIFQYYEKEERGRGNFPDRFSARQFPNYSSELNVNALLLGDSALYLCASSATNQGRYEQYFGPGTRLTVT.

The CDR3 is CASLILGNEQFF. The CDR3 DNA reads as TGTGCCAGCCTAATACTGGGGAATGAGCAGTTCTTC. V gene TRBV7-8 combines with J gene TRBJ2-1; D call uncertain. This CDR3 has 12 residues. V was pared by 8 bases and J by 7 bases, with 12 bases between. Germline values: CDR1 SGHVS, CDR2 FQNEAQ.

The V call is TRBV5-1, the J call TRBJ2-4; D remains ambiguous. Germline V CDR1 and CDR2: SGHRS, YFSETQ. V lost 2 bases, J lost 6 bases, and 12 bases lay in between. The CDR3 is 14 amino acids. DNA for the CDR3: TGCGCCAGCAGCTTAGAACAGCTGGGAAACATTCAGTACTTC. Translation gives CASSLEQLGNIQYF.

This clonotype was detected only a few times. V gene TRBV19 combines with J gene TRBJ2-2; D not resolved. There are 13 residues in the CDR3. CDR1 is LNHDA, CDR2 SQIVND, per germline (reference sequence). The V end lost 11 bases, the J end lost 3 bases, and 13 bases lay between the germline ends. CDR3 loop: CAAGRWDTGELFF. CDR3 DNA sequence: TGTGCCGCCGGAAGGTGGGACACCGGGGAGCTGTTTTTT. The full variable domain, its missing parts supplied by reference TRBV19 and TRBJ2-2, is DGGITQSPKYLFRKEGQNVTLSCEQNLNHDAMYWYRQDPGQGLRLIYYSQIVNDFQKGDIAEGYSVSREKKESFPLTVTSAQKNPTAFYLCAAGRWDTGELFFGEGSRLTVL.

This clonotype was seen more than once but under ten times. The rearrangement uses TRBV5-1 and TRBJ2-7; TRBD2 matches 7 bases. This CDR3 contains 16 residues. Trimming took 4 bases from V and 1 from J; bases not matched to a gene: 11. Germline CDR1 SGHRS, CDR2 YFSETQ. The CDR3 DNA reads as TGCGCCAGCAGCCCGTTGGGCGGGAGTATGTCCTACGAGCAGTACTTC. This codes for CASSPLGGSMSYEQYF.

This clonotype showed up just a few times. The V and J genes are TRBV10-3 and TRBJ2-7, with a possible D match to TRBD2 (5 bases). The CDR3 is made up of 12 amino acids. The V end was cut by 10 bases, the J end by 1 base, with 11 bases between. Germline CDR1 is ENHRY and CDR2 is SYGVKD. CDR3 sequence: CATQEESYEQYF. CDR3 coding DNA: TGTGCCACCCAGGAGGAGTCCTACGAGCAGTACTTC.

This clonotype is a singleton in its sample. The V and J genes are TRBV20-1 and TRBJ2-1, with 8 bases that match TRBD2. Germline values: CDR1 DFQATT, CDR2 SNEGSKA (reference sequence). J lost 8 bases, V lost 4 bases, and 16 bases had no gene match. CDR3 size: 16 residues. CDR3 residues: CSATRLKMAGGHEQFF. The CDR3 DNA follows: TGCAGTGCTACCCGACTAAAAATGGCGGGAGGTCATGAGCAGTTCTTC.

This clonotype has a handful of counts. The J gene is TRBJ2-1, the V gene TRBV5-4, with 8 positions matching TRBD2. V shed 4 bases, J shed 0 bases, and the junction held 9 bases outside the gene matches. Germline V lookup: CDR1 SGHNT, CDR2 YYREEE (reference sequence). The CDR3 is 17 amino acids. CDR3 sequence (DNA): TGTGCCAGCAGCCCAGGACTAGCACCGAGCTCCTACAATGAGCAGTTCTTC. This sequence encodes CASSPGLAPSSYNEQFF.